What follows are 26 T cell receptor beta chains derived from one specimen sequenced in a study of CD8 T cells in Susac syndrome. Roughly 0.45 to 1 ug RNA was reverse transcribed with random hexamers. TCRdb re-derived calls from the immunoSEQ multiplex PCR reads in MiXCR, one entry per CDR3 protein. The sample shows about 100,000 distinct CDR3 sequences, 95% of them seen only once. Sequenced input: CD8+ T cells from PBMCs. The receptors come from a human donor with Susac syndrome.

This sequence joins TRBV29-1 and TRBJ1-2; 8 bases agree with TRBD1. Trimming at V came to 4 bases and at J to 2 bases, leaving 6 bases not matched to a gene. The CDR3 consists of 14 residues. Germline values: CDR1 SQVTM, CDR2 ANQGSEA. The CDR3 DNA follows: TGCAGCGTTGTCTACAGGGGGAGGAACTATGGCTACACCTTC. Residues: CSVVYRGRNYGYTF.

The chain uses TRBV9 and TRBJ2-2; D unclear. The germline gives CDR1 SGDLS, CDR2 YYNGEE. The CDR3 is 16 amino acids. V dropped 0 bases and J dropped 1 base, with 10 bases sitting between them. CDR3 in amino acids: CASSVDPLGNTGELFF. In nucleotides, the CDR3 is TGTGCCAGCAGCGTAGACCCCCTCGGGAACACCGGGGAGCTGTTTTTT.

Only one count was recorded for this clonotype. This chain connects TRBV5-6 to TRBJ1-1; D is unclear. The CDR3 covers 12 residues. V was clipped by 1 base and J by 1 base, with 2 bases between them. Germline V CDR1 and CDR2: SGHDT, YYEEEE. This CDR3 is CASSLSNTEAFF. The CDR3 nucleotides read TGTGCCAGCAGCTTGTCGAACACTGAAGCTTTCTTT.

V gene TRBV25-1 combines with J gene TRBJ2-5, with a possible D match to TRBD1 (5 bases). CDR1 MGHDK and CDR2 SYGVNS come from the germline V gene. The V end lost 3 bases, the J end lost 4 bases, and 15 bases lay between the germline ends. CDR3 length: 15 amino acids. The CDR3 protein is CASSDQGLASETQYF. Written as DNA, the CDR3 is TGTGCCAGCAGTGATCAGGGTTTGGCCTCAGAGACCCAGTACTTC.

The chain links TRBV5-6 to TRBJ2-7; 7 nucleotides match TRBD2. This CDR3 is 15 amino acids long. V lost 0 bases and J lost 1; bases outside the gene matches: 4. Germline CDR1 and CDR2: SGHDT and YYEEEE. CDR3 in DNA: TGTGCCAGCAGCTTGGTGCTAGCGGAGTCCTACGAGCAGTACTTC. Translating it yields CASSLVLAESYEQYF.

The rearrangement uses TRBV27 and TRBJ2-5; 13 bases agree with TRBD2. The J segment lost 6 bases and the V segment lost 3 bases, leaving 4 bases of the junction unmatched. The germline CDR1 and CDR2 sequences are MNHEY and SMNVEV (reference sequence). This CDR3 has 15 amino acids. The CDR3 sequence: CASSLTSGRFKTQYF. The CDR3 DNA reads TGTGCCAGCAGTTTGACTAGCGGGAGGTTTAAGACCCAGTACTTC.

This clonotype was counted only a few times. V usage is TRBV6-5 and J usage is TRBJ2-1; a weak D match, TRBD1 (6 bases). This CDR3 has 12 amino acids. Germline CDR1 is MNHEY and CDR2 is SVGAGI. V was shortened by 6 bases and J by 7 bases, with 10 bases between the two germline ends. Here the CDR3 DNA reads TGTGCCAGCAGCCGCAGGGGTAATGAGCAGTTCTTC. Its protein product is CASSRRGNEQFF.

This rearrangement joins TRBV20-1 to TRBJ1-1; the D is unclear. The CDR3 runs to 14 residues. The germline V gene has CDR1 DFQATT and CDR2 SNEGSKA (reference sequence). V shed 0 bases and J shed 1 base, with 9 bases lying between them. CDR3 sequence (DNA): TGCAGTGCTAGAGAAGACATGAGGAACACTGAAGCTTTCTTT. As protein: CSAREDMRNTEAFF.

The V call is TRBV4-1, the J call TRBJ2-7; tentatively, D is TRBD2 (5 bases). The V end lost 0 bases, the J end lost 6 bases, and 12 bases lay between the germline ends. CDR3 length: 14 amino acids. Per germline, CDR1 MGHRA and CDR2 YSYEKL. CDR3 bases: TGCGCCAGCAGCCAAGATCCCGGGGTAGCCGAGCAGTACTTC. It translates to CASSQDPGVAEQYF.

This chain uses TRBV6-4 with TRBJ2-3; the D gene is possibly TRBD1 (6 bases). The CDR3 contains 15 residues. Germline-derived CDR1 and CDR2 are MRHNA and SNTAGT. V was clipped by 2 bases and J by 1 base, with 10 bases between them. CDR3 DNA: TGTGCCAGCAGTGACAAACCAGGGGGCACAGATACGCAGTATTTT. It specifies CASSDKPGGTDTQYF.

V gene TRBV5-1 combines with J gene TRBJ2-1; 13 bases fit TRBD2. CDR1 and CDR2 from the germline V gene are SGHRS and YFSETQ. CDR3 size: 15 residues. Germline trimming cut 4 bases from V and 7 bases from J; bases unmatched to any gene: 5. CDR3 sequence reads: CASSPMTSGGNEQFF. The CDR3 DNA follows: TGCGCCAGCAGCCCGATGACTAGCGGGGGGAATGAGCAGTTCTTC.

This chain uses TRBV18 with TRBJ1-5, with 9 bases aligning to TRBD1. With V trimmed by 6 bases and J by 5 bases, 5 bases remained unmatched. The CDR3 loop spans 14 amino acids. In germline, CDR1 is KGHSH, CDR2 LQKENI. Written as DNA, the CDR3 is TGTGCCAGCTCGCGGACAGGGGCCGATCAGCCCCAGCATTTT. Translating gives CASSRTGADQPQHF.

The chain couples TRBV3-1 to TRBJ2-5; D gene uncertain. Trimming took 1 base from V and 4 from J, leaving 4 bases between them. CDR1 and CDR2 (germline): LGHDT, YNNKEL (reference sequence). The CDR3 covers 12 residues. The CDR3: CASSQVAETQYF. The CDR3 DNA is TGTGCCAGCAGCCAAGTCGCAGAGACCCAGTACTTC.

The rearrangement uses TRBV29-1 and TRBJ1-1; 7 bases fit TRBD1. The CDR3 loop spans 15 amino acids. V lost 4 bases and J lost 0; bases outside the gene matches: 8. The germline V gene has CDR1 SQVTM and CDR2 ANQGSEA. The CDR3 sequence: CSVGGRGTMNTEAFF. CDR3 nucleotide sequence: TGCAGCGTTGGCGGCAGGGGGACTATGAACACTGAAGCTTTCTTT.

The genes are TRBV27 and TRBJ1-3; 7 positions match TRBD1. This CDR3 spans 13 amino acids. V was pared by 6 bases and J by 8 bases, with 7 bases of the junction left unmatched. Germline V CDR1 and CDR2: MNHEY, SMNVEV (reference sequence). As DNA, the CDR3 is TGTGCCAGCAGAGACAGGGTTGGGGACACCATATATTTT. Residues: CASRDRVGDTIYF.

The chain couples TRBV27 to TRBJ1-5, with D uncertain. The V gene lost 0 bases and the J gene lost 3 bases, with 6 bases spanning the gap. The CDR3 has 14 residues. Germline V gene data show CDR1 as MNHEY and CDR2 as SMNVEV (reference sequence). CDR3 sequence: CASSLSGINQPQHF. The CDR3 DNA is TGTGCCAGCAGTTTATCAGGGATCAATCAGCCCCAGCATTTT.

The CDR3 DNA reads TGTGCCAGCACCAACCCGGGACAAGAGACCCAGTACTTC. It specifies CASTNPGQETQYF. V gene TRBV5-4 combines with J gene TRBJ2-5; possibly TRBD2 for D (5 bases). The CDR3 is 13 amino acids. Germline CDR1 is SGHNT and CDR2 is YYREEE (reference sequence). With 6 bases removed from V and 2 bases from J, the gap between germline ends came to 11 bases.

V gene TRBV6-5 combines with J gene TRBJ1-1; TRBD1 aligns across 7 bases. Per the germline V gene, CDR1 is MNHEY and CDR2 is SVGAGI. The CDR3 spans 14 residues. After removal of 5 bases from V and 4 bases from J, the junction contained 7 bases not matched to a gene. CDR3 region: CASSTDRDLTEAFF. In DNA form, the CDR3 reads TGTGCCAGCAGTACTGACAGGGATCTCACTGAAGCTTTCTTT.

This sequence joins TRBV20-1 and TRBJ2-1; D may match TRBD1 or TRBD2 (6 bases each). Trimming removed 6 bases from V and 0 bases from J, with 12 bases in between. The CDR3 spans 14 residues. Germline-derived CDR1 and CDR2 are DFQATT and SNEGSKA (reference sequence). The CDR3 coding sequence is TGCAGTGCGAACCGGGGGCCCTCCTACAATGAGCAGTTCTTC. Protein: CSANRGPSYNEQFF.

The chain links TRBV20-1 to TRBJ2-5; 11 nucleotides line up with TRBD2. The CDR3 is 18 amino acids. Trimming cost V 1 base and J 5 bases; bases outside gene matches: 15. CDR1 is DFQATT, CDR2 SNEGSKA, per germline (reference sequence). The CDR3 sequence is CSARGGPTSGKEMETQYF. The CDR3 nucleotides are TGCAGTGCTAGAGGGGGGCCGACTAGCGGGAAGGAGATGGAGACCCAGTACTTC.

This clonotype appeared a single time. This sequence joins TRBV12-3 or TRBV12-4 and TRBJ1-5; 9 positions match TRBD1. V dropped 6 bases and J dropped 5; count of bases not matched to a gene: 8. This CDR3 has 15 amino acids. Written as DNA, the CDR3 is TGTGCCAGCAGCCTCAGTAGGACAGGGGATCAGCCCCAGCATTTT. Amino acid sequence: CASSLSRTGDQPQHF.

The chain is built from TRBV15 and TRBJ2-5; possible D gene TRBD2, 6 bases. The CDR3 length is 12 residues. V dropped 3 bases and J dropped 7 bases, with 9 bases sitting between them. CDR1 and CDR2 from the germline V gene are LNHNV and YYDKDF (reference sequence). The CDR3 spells CATSRWGGTQYF. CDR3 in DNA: TGTGCCACCAGCAGGTGGGGAGGGACCCAGTACTTC.

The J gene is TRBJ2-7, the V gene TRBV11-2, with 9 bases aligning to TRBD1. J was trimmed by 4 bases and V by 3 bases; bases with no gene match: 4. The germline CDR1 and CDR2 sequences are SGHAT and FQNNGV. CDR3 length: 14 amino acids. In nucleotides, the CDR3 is TGTGCCAGCAGCTTCCGGGACAGGGAATACGAGCAGTACTTC. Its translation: CASSFRDREYEQYF.

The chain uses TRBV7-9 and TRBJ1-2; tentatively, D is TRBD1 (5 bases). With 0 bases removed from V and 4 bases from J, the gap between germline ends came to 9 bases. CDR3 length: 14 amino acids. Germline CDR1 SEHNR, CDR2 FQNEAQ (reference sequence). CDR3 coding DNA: TGTGCCAGCAGCTTAGCGGACAACCCCTATGGCTACACCTTC. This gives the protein CASSLADNPYGYTF.

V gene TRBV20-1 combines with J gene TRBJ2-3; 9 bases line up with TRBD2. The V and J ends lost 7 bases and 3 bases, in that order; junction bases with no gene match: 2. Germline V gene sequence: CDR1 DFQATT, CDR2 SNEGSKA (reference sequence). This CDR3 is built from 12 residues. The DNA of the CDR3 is TGCAGTGTTAGCGGGAGAACAGATACGCAGTATTTT. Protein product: CSVSGRTDTQYF.

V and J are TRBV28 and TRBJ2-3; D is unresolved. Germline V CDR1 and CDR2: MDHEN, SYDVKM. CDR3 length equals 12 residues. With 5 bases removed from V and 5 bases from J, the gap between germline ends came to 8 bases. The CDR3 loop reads CASSLTGDTQYF. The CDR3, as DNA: TGTGCCAGCAGTCTAACGGGAGATACGCAGTATTTT.